The next 16 T cell receptor beta chains were all read from a single sample in a study of cytotoxic CD8 clonotypes in ibrutinib-treated CLL (dated by TCRdb to the early 2020s). The library was prepared using the immunoSEQ multiplex PCR assay. The clones in this table, taken by TCRdb from immuneACCESS, are in-frame only. Not every clone is retained; where verified, under half of the shortfall comes from an unresolved V gene, and the cause of the rest is unknown. This sample holds 9,300 or so clones; approximately 60% were observed only once. The top ten clones comprise about 20% of the sample. Sample: PBMCs, taken before ibrutinib treatment. Every receptor here comes from a human donor with chronic lymphocytic leukemia.

V and J are TRBV19 and TRBJ2-5; maybe TRBD2 (7 bases). This CDR3 is 17 amino acids long. CDR1 LNHDA and CDR2 SQIVND come from the germline V gene (reference sequence). V was cut by 6 bases and J by 5 bases, with 25 bases left in between. The CDR3 is CASSNRRGGLVGETQYF. CDR3 nucleotide sequence: TGTGCCAGTAGCAATAGGAGGGGGGGGCTAGTAGGCGAGACCCAGTACTTC. The full variable domain, with the rest looked up from reference TRBV19 and TRBJ2-5, is DGGITQSPKYLFRKEGQNVTLSCEQNLNHDAMYWYRQDPGQGLRLIYYSQIVNDFQKGDIAEGYSVSREKKESFPLTVTSAQKNPTAFYLCASSNRRGGLVGETQYFGPGTRLLVL.

V and J are TRBV5-1 and TRBJ2-7; D might be TRBD1 or TRBD2, each matching 5 bases. CDR1 and CDR2 (germline): SGHRS, YFSETQ. Trimming stripped 0 bases from V and 2 bases from J, with 27 bases between. The CDR3 length is 20 residues. The CDR3 DNA is TGCGCCAGCAGCTTGGCTATTTCATTGGGACGGAAGGAAAATACCTACGAGCAGTACTTC. Its translation: CASSLAISLGRKENTYEQYF.

The chain uses TRBV19 and TRBJ1-1, with D possibly TRBD1 on 5 matching bases. The CDR3 covers 15 residues. In germline, CDR1 is LNHDA, CDR2 SQIVND (reference sequence). With 6 bases removed from V and 3 bases from J, the gap between germline ends came to 17 bases. CDR3 sequence reads: CASRGDLSGDTEAFF. CDR3 coding DNA: TGTGCCAGTAGGGGGGACCTTTCAGGAGACACTGAAGCTTTCTTT.

CDR3 in DNA: TGTGCCAGTAGTACCCATAGGACTAGCGGGTCATACACCGGGGAGCTGTTTTTT. Translating it yields CASSTHRTSGSYTGELFF. The rearrangement uses TRBV19 and TRBJ2-2, with TRBD2 identical over 11 bases. Looked up from germline, CDR1 is LNHDA and CDR2 is SQIVND (reference sequence). Losses at the gene ends were 4 bases for V and 3 bases for J; bases not matched to a gene: 10. The CDR3 contains 18 residues.

This clone showed up just a few times. The chain couples TRBV5-4 to TRBJ1-2; D may be TRBD1 (6 bases). CDR3 size: 13 residues. Trimming shortened V by 0 bases and J by 10 bases, and 13 bases separated the two germline ends. Germline CDR1 SGHNT, CDR2 YYREEE (reference sequence). The CDR3 nucleotides are TGTGCCAGCAGCTTGGGACAGGACTTCAACTACACCTTC. Amino acid sequence: CASSLGQDFNYTF.

V is TRBV5-1 and J is TRBJ2-3, with 8 nucleotides matching TRBD1. CDR3 length: 14 amino acids. Unmatched junction bases numbered 6, after V lost 2 bases and J lost 7 bases. Germline V CDR1 and CDR2: SGHRS, YFSETQ. This chain's CDR3 is CASSLGQGLNTQYF. Here the CDR3 DNA reads TGCGCCAGCAGCTTAGGACAGGGTCTAAATACGCAGTATTTT.

V gene TRBV4-2 combines with J gene TRBJ2-1; 9 nucleotides line up with TRBD2. The CDR3 totals 16 residues. V dropped 2 bases and J dropped 2; count of bases not matched to a gene: 4. Germline loops: CDR1 LGHNA, CDR2 YNFKEQ. For the CDR3, the DNA is TGTGCCAGCAGCCAATCCTCTAGCGGGACCTACAATGAGCAGTTCTTC. This sequence encodes CASSQSSSGTYNEQFF.

J is TRBJ1-6 and V is TRBV5-1; a possible D gene is TRBD1 (6 bases). V was cut by 2 bases and J by 7 bases, with 19 bases left in between. The CDR3 runs to 17 residues. Germline CDR1 reads SGHRS; CDR2 reads YFSETQ. The CDR3 sequence: CASSLDHPGHFNSPLHF. The CDR3 bases are TGCGCCAGCAGCTTAGACCATCCGGGACACTTCAATTCACCCCTCCACTTT. Using reference TRBV5-1 and TRBJ1-6 for the parts outside the CDR3, the full variable domain is KAGVTQTPRYLIKTRGQQVTLSCSPISGHRSVSWYQQTPGQGLQFLFEYFSETQRNKGNFPGRFSGRQFSNSRSEMNVSTLELGDSALYLCASSLDHPGHFNSPLHFGNGTRLTVT.

The V call is TRBV5-1, the J call TRBJ2-7, with D possibly TRBD1 on 6 matching bases. The CDR3 sequence is 15 residues long. Germline V CDR1 and CDR2: SGHRS, YFSETQ. V was pared by 3 bases and J by 2 bases, with 15 bases between. The CDR3 nucleotides read TGCGCCAGCAGCTACACCCGACCAGGGGCCTACGAGCAGTACTTC. Translated, it gives CASSYTRPGAYEQYF. The full variable domain, in which reference TRBV5-1 and TRBJ2-7 provide the parts outside the CDR3, is KAGVTQTPRYLIKTRGQQVTLSCSPISGHRSVSWYQQTPGQGLQFLFEYFSETQRNKGNFPGRFSGRQFSNSRSEMNVSTLELGDSALYLCASSYTRPGAYEQYFGPGTRLTVT.

The chain has TRBV27 and TRBJ1-1, with D perhaps matching TRBD1 (5 bases). Germline V gives CDR1 MNHEY, CDR2 SMNVEV (reference sequence). The CDR3 contains 13 residues. Trimming pared 6 bases from V and 1 base from J, leaving 9 bases between. CDR3 amino acids: CASRGTGNTEAFF. The DNA of the CDR3 is TGTGCCAGCAGGGGGACGGGGAACACTGAAGCTTTCTTT.

This chain joins TRBV27 and TRBJ1-2; D is perhaps TRBD1 (6 bases). The length of the CDR3 is 13 residues. Trimming left V 3 bases short and J 4 bases short, with 9 bases between. Germline V gene data show CDR1 as MNHEY and CDR2 as SMNVEV (reference sequence). CDR3 DNA sequence: TGTGCCAGCAGTTTGAACAGGGCCTATGGCTACACCTTC. Translated: CASSLNRAYGYTF.

In nucleotides, the CDR3 is TGTGCCAGTAACGCCCAGGGCGATTCACCCCTCCACTTT. Translated: CASNAQGDSPLHF. The rearrangement joins TRBV19 to TRBJ1-6; tentative D call: TRBD1 (5 bases). This CDR3 has 13 residues. V gave up 7 bases and J gave up 8 bases, with 12 bases separating them. Per germline, CDR1 LNHDA and CDR2 SQIVND (reference sequence).

Only a few counts were recorded for this clone. The chain employs TRBV6-5 and TRBJ2-3; D is perhaps TRBD1 (6 bases). Per the germline V gene, CDR1 is MNHEY and CDR2 is SVGAGI. The CDR3 consists of 13 residues. The V end was cut by 6 bases, the J end by 3 bases, with 10 bases between. For the CDR3, the DNA is TGTGCCAGCAGCCGAACAGGGACAGATACGCAGTATTTT. This codes for CASSRTGTDTQYF.

The chain employs TRBV2 and TRBJ1-1; 9 nucleotides agree with TRBD1. CDR3 length: 13 amino acids. The V segment lost 8 bases and the J segment 5 bases; nucleotides outside the gene matches: 6. CDR1 and CDR2 from the germline V gene are SNHLY and FYNNEI. This chain's CDR3 is CASFRDRETEAFF. CDR3 sequence (DNA): TGTGCCAGCTTCCGGGACAGGGAGACTGAAGCTTTCTTT.

As regards this clone: Other DNA sequences within the sample encode an identical CDR3. The chain carries TRBV7-3 and TRBJ2-3; D unresolved. Germline CDR1 and CDR2: SGHTA and FQGTGA. V was trimmed by 1 base and J by 2 bases, leaving 7 bases between them. The CDR3 consists of 14 residues. The chain's CDR3 is CASSLIPSTDTQYF. CDR3 coding DNA: TGTGCCAGCAGCTTAATCCCATCCACAGATACGCAGTATTTT.

J is TRBJ2-3 and V is TRBV9; D uncertain. Germline V gives CDR1 SGDLS, CDR2 YYNGEE. Trimming took 1 base from V and 1 from J, leaving 10 bases between them. There are 15 residues in the CDR3. The CDR3 is CASSVRQTGTDTQYF. The CDR3 DNA sequence: TGTGCCAGCAGCGTAAGGCAGACCGGCACAGATACGCAGTATTTT. Based on the CDR3 plus reference TRBV9 and TRBJ2-3, the full variable domain is DSGVTQTPKHLITATGQRVTLRCSPRSGDLSVYWYQQSLDQGLQFLIQYYNGEERAKGNILERFSAQQFPDLHSELNLSSLELGDSALYFCASSVRQTGTDTQYFGPGTRLTVL.